Given below is one T cell receptor (beta chain) in context. A much more abundant neighbour one base away suggests this may be a read error. Germline lookup yields CDR1 SNHLY and CDR2 FYNNEI. The CDR3 is 14 amino acids. Described time point: persistent/refractory GD, antithyroid drugs over 5 years with positive TRAb. TCR sequences were obtained from RNA taken from PBMCs. Guidelines of the American Thyroid Association were used to diagnose Graves' disease. The record originates from a study of regulatory T cells in long-lasting Graves disease. The TCR beta library used iRepertoire HTBI primers with Arm-PCR amplification of CDR3. TCRdb processed the multiplex PCR reads anew with MiXCR; each CDR3 protein has one entry. Counted here are 450,000 or so distinct CDR3 sequences, 20% to 25% occurring once; the ten biggest clones make up roughly 14%.

This chain links TRBV2 with TRBJ1-2, with a tentative D call TRBD1 (6 bases). This material consisted of peripheral blood mononuclear cells (PBMCs), taken when the disease was refractory, from a patient treated with antithyroid drugs. This receptor was obtained from a female donor with Graves disease. CDR3 DNA sequence: TGTACCAGCCCCCTGGGGGGGCAGTACTATGGCTACACCTTC. Amino acid sequence: CTSPLGGQYYGYTF.